This record looks at one T cell receptor (beta chain) sequence and its context. The table came from immunoSEQ multiplex PCR; TCRdb's copy has only in-frame clones and leaves some out. Here the sample spans 45,000 to 60,000 clones, approximately 93% being singletons. These data are taken from a study of OX40 agonist ivuxolimab in advanced cancers. Study-wide context: The group had a mean age of approximately 60 years, ranged from about 20 to 79, and was 80% to 90% male.

The V gene's germline CDR1 is MNHEY and CDR2 SMNVEV (reference sequence). With 9 bases clipped from V and 1 base from J, the junction kept 10 bases outside the gene matches. This CDR3 has 16 amino acids. This material consisted of CD4+ or CD8+ T cells sorted from blood, taken in a trial of the OX40 agonist ivuxolimab. The chain carries TRBV27 and TRBJ2-4, with 9 bases matching TRBD1. The receptor comes from an adult with an advanced solid tumor such as melanoma, head and neck, liver or kidney cancer. The CDR3 loop is CASQTGGASAKNIQYF. DNA for the CDR3: TGTGCCAGTCAAACAGGGGGCGCATCGGCCAAAAACATTCAGTACTTC.